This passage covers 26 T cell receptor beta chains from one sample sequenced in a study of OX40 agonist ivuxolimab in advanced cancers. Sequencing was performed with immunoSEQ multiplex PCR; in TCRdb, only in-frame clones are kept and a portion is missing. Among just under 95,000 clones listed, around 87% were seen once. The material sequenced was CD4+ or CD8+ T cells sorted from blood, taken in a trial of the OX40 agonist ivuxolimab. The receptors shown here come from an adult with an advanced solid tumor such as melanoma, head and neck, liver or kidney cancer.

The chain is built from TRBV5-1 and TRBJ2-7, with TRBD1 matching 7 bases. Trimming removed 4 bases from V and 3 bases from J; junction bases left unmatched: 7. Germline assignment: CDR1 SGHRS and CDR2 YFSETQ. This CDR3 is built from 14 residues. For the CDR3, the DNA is TGCGCCAGCAGCAGGACAGGCTTTCACTACGAGCAGTACTTC. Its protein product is CASSRTGFHYEQYF.

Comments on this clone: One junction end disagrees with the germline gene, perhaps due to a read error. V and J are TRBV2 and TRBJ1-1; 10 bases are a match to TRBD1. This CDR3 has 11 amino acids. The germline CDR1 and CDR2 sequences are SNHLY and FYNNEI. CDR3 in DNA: TGTGCCAGCAGGGACAGGGGGACCCTGGGATTT. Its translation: CASRDRGTLGF.

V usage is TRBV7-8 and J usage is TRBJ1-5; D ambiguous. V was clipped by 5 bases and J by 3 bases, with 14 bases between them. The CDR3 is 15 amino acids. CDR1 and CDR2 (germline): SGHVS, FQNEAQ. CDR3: CASSPERADNQPQHF. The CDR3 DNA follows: TGTGCCAGCAGCCCCGAACGGGCAGACAATCAGCCCCAGCATTTT.

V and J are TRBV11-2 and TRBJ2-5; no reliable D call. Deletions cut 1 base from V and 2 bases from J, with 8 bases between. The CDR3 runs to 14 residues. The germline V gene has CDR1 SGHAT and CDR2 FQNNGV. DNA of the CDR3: TGTGCCAGCAGCTTAGTCGCTAAGCAAGAGACCCAGTACTTC. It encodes CASSLVAKQETQYF.

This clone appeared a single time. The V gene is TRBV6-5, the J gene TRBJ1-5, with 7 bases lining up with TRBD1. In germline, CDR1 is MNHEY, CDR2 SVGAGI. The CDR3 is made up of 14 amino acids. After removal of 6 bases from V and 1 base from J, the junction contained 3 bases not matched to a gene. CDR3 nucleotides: TGTGCCAGCAGCACAGGGGCGAGCAATCAGCCCCAGCATTTT. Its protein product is CASSTGASNQPQHF.

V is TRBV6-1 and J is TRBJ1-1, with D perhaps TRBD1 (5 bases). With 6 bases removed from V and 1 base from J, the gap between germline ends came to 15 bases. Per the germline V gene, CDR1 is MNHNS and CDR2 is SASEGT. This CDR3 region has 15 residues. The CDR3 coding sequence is TGTGCCAGCAGGAGGGGAGAGAGGGGGAACACTGAAGCTTTCTTT. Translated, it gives CASRRGERGNTEAFF.

The chain's CDR3 is CASSLLAGSLTDTQYF. As DNA, the CDR3 is TGTGCCAGCAGTTTACTGGCGGGGAGCCTCACAGATACGCAGTATTTT. J is TRBJ2-3 and V is TRBV9; maybe TRBD2 (6 bases). Per the germline V gene, CDR1 is SGDLS and CDR2 is YYNGEE. The CDR3 is 16 amino acids. The V and J ends lost 5 bases and 2 bases respectively, with 18 bases between them.

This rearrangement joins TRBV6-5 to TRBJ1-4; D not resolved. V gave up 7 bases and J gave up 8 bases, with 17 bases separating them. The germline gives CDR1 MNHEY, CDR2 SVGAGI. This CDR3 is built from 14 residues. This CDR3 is CASKIPGRGEKLFF. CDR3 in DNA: TGTGCCAGCAAAATTCCGGGGAGAGGAGAAAAACTGTTTTTT.

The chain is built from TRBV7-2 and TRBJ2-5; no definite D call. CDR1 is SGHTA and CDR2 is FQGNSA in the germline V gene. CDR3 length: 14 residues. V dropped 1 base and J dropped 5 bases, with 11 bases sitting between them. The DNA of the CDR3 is TGTGCCAGCAGCTTAGTGGCCTCTCTTGAGACCCAGTACTTC. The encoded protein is CASSLVASLETQYF.

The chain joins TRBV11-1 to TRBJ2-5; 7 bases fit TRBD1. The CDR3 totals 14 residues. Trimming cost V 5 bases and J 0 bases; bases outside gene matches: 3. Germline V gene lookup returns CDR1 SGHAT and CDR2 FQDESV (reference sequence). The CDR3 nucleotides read TGTGCCAGCAGCGACAGGGCGTACCAAGAGACCCAGTACTTC. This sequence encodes CASSDRAYQETQYF.

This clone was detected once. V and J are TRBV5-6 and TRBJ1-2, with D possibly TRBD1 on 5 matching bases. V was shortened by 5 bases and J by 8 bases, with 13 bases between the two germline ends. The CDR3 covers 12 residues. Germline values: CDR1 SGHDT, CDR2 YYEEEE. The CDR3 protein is CASRREGTGYTF. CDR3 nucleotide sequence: TGTGCCAGCAGGCGGGAGGGGACCGGCTACACCTTC.

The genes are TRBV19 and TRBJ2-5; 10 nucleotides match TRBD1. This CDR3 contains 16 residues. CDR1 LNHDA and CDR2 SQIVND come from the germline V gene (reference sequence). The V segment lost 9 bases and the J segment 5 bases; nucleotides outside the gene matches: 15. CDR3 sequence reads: CASQRQGASLGETQYF. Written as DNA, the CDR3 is TGTGCCAGCCAAAGACAGGGGGCAAGTTTAGGCGAGACCCAGTACTTC.

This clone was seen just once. In DNA form, the CDR3 reads TGCAGGTGGGGGGGCACAGATACGCAGTATTTT. Translated: CRWGGTDTQYF. This rearrangement joins TRBV20-1 to TRBJ2-3; a possible D gene is TRBD2 (6 bases). CDR3 length: 11 residues. Germline V gene data show CDR1 as DFQATT and CDR2 as SNEGSKA (reference sequence).

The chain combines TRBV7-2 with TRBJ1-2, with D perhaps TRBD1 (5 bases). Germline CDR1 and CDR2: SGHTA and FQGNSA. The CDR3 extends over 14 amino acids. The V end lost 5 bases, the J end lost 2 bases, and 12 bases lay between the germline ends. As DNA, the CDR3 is TGTGCCAGCAGCCGGGGCCGGGCCAACTATGGCTACACCTTC. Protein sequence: CASSRGRANYGYTF.

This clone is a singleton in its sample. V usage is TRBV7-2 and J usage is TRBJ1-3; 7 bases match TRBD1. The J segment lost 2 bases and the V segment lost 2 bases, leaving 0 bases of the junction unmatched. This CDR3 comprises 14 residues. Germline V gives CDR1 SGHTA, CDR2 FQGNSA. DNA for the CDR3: TGTGCCAGCAGCTTACAGGGGGCTGGAAACACCATATATTTT. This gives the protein CASSLQGAGNTIYF.

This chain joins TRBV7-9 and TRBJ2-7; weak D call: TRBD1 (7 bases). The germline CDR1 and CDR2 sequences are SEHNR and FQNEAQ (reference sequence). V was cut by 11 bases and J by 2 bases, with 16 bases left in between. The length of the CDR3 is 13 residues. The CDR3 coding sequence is TGTGCCGCACCTCAGGGGGGAGCCTACGAGCAGTACTTC. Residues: CAAPQGGAYEQYF.

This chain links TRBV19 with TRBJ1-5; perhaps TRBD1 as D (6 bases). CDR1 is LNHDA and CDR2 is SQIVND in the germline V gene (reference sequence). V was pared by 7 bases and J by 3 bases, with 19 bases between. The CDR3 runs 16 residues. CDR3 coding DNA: TGTGCCAGTACCCTAGGGGGGGCTTCGGCCAATCAGCCCCAGCATTTT. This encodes CASTLGGASANQPQHF.

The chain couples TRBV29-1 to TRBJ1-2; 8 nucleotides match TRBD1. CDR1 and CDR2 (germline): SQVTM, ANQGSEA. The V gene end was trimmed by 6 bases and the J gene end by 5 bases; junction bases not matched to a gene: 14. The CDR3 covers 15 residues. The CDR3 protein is CSVYGAQGAEYGYTF. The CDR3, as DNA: TGCAGCGTCTACGGAGCTCAGGGGGCAGAATATGGCTACACCTTC.

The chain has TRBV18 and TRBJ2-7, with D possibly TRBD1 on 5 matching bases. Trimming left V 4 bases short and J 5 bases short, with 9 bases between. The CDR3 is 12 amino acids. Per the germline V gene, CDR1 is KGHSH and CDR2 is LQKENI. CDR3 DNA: TGTGCCAGCTCACAGGGGATCGACGAGCAGTACTTC. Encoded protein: CASSQGIDEQYF.

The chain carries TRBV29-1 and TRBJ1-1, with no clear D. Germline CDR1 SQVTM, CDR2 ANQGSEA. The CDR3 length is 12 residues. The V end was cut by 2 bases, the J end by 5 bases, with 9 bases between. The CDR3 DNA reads TGCAGCGTTGAAACGCCAGGTACTGAAGCTTTCTTT. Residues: CSVETPGTEAFF.

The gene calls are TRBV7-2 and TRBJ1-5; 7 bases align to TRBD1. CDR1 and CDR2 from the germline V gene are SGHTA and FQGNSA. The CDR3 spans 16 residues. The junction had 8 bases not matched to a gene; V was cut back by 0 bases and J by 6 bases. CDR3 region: CASSLATHRGSQPQHF. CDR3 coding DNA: TGTGCCAGCAGCTTAGCGACACACAGGGGCAGTCAGCCCCAGCATTTT.

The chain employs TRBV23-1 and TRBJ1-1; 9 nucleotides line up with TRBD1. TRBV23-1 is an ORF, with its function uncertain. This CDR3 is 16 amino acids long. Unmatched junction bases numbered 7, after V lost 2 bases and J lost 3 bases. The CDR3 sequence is CASSQTGQGKDTEAFF. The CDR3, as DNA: TGCGCCAGCAGTCAAACCGGACAGGGGAAGGACACTGAAGCTTTCTTT.

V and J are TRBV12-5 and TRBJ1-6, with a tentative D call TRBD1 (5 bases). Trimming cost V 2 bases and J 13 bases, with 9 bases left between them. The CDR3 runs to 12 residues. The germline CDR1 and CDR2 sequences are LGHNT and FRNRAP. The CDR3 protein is CASGLPGGPLHF. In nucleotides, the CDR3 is TGTGCTAGTGGTTTGCCCGGGGGTCCCCTCCACTTT. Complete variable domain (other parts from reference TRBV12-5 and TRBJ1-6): DARVTQTPRHKVTEMGQEVTMRCQPILGHNTVFWYRQTMMQGLELLAYFRNRAPLDDSGMPKDRFSAEMPDATLATLKIQPSEPRDSAVYFCASGLPGGPLHFGNGTRLTVT.

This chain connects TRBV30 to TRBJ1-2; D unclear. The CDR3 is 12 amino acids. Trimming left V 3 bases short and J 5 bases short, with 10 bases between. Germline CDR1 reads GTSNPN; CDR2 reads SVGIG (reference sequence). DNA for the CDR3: TGTGCCTGGAGGGCCCAATGGTATGGCTACACCTTC. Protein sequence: CAWRAQWYGYTF.

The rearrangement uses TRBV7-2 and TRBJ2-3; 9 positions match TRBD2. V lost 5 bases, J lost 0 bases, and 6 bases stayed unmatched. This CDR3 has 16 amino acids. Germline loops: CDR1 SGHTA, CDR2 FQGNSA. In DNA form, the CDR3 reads TGTGCCAGCAGCGGTGGGGGACTAGCTAGCACAGATACGCAGTATTTT. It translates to CASSGGGLASTDTQYF.

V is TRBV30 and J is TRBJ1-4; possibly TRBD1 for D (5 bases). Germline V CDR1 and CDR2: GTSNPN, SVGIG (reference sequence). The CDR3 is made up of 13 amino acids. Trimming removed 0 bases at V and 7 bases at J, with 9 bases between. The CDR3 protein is CAWSVPGREKLFF. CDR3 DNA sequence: TGTGCCTGGAGTGTACCAGGGCGTGAAAAACTGTTTTTT.